This note documents a single TCR beta chain sequence. Its antigen remains unknown. Germline values: CDR1 MRHNA, CDR2 SNTAGT. Germline trimming cut 3 bases from V and 6 bases from J; bases unmatched to any gene: 4. The CDR3 is 14 amino acids. Sequencing of TCR beta was performed on blood CD8+ and CD4+ T cells. Diagnostic criteria defined recently for definite or probable disease were met by the Susac syndrome patients. The sample belongs to a study of CD8 T cells in Susac syndrome. An amount of RNA that ranged from roughly 0.5 to 1 ug was reverse transcribed with random hexamers. TCRdb reprocessed the immunoSEQ multiplex PCR reads with MiXCR, giving one entry per CDR3 protein. This sample has roughly 150,000 distinct CDR3 sequences; about 95% occur once, and the top ten carry 0.15% to 0.2%. Study-level results: Clonal expansion was missing from Susac syndrome CD4+ T cell repertoires.

The chain recombines TRBV6-4 with TRBJ2-1; TRBD2 aligns across 8 bases. The receptor was isolated from a human donor with Susac syndrome. The specimen sequenced was CD4+ T cells from PBMCs. CDR3 coding DNA: TGTGCCAGCAGTGATACCGGGGGGGTCAATGAGCAGTTCTTC. This encodes CASSDTGGVNEQFF.